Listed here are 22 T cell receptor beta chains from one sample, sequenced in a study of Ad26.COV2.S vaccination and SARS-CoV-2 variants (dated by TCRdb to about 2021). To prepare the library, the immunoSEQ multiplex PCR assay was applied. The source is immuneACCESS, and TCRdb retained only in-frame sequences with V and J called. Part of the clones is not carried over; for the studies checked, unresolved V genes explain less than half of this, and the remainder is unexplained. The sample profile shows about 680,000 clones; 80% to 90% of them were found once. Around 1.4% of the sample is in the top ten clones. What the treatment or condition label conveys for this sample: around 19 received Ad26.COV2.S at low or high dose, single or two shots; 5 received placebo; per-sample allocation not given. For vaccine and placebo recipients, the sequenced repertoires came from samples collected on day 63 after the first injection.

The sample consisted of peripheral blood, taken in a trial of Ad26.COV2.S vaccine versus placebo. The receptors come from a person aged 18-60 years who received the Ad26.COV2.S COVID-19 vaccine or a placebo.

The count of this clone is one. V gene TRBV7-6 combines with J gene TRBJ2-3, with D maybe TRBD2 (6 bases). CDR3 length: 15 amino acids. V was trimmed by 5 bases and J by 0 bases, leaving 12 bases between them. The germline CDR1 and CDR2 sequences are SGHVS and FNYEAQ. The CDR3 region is CASSPQRVSTDTQYF. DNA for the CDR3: TGTGCCAGCAGCCCCCAGCGGGTTAGCACAGATACGCAGTATTTT.

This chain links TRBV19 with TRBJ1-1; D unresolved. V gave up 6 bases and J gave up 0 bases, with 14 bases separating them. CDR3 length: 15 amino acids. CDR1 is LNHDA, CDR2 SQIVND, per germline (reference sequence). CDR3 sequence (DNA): TGTGCCAGTAGGGACGCTTTGGGTGTGAACACTGAAGCTTTCTTT. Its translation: CASRDALGVNTEAFF.

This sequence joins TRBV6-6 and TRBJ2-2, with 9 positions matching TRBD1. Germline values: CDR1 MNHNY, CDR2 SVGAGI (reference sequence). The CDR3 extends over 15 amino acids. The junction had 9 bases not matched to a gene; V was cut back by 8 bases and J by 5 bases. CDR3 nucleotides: TGTGCCAGCTTGAGTGGGACAGGGAATACCGGGGAGCTGTTTTTT. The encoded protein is CASLSGTGNTGELFF.

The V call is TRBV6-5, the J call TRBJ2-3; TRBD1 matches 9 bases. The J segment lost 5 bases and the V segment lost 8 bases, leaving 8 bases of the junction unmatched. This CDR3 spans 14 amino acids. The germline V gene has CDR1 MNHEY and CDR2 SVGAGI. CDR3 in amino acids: CASSGTGLGDTQYF. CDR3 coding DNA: TGTGCCAGCTCCGGGACAGGGCTGGGAGATACGCAGTATTTT.

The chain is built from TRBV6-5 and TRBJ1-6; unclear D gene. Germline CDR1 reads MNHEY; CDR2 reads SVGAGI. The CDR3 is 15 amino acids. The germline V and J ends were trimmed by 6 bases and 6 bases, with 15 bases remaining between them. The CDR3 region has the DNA TGTGCCAGCAGGTCCGGACGTTGGGGTAATTCACCCCTCCACTTT. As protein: CASRSGRWGNSPLHF.

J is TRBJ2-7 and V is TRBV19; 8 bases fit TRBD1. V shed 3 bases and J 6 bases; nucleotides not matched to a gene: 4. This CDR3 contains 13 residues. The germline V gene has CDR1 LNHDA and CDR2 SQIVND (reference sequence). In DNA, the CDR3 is TGTGCCAGTAGTATCAGACAGGGGTTCGAGCAGTACTTC. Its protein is CASSIRQGFEQYF.

CDR3 in amino acids: CASSQTTGNYGYTF. The CDR3 region has the DNA TGTGCCAGCAGCCAAACGACAGGGAACTATGGCTACACCTTC. This chain links TRBV4-2 with TRBJ1-2; 7 positions match TRBD1. J was trimmed by 2 bases and V by 2 bases; bases with no gene match: 2. CDR3 length: 14 amino acids. Germline V gives CDR1 LGHNA, CDR2 YNFKEQ.

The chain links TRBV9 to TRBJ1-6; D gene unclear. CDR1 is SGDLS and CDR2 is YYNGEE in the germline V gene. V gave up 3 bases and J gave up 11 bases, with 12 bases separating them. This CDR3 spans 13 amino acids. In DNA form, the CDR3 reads TGTGCCAGCAGCGCAGGTAACCTCGCACCCCTCCACTTT. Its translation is CASSAGNLAPLHF.

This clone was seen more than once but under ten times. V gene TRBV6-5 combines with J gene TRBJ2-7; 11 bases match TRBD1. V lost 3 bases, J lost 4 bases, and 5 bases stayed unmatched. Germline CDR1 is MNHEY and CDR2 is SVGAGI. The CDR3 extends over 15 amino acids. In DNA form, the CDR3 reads TGTGCCAGCAGTTATTGGGGACAGGGGGATTACGAGCAGTACTTC. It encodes CASSYWGQGDYEQYF.

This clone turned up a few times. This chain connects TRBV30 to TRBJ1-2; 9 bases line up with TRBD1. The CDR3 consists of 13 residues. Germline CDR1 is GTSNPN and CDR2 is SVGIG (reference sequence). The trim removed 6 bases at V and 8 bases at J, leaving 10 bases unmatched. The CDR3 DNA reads TGTGCCTGTGAAATGGGGACAGGGAGCGGCTACACCTTC. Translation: CACEMGTGSGYTF.

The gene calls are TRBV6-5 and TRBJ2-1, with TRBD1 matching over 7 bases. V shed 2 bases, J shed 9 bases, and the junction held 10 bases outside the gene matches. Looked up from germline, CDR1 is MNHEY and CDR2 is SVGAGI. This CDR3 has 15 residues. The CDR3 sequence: CASSYAGTVGGEQFF. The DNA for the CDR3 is TGTGCCAGCAGTTACGCCGGGACAGTAGGCGGTGAGCAGTTCTTC.

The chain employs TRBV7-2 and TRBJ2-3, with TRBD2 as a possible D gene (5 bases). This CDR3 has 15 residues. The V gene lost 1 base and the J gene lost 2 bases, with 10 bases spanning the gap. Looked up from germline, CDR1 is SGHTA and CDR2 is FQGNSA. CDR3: CASSLGLADTDTQYF. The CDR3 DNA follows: TGTGCCAGCAGCTTAGGGCTAGCTGACACAGATACGCAGTATTTT.

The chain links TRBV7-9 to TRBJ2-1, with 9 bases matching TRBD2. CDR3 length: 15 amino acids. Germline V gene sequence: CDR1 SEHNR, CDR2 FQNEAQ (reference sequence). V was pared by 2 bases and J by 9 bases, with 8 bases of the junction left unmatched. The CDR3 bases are TGTGCCAGCAGCTTAAGGAGCGGGAGGCATGCTGAGCAGTTCTTC. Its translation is CASSLRSGRHAEQFF.

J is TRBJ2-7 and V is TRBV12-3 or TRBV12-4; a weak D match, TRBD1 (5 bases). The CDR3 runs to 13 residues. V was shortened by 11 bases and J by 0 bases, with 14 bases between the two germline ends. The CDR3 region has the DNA TGTGCCGGACAACAGGATTACTCCTACGAGCAGTACTTC. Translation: CAGQQDYSYEQYF.

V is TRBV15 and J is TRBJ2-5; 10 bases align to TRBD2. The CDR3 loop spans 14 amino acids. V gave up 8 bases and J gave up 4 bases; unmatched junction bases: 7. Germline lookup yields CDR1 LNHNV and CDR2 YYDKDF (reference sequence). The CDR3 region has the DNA TGTGCCACCCGGCTAGCGGGAGAGGTAGAGACCCAGTACTTC. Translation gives CATRLAGEVETQYF.

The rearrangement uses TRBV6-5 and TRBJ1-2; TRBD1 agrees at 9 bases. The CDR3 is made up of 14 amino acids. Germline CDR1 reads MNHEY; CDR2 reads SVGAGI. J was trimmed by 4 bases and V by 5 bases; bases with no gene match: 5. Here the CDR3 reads CASSPPQGAYGYTF. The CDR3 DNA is TGTGCCAGCAGTCCCCCACAGGGGGCCTATGGCTACACCTTC.

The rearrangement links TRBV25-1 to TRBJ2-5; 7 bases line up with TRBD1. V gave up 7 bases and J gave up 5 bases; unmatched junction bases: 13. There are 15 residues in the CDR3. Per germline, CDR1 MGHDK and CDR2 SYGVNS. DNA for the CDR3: TGTGCCAGCACTGCCCGACAGGGTGGAAGGGAGACCCAGTACTTC. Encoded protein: CASTARQGGRETQYF.

CDR3 in DNA: TGTGCCACCAGCCAGGGACGTAGCAATCAGCCCCAGCATTTT. This sequence encodes CATSQGRSNQPQHF. This chain uses TRBV15 with TRBJ1-5; D is possibly TRBD1 (5 bases). Germline lookup yields CDR1 LNHNV and CDR2 YYDKDF (reference sequence). This CDR3 is 14 amino acids long. Trimming took 5 bases from V and 0 from J, leaving 8 bases between them. The full variable domain, rest sourced from reference TRBV15 and TRBJ1-5, is DAMVIQNPRYQVTQFGKPVTLSCSQTLNHNVMYWYQQKSSQAPKLLFHYYDKDFNNEADTPDNFQSRRPNTSFCFLDIRSPGLGDTAMYLCATSQGRSNQPQHFGDGTRLSIL.

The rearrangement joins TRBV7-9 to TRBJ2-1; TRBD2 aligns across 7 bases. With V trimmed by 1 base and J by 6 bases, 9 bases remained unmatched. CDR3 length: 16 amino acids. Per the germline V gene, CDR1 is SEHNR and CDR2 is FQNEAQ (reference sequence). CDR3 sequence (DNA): TGTGCCAGCAGCTTAGTCGCGGGAGTGAGGTCCAATGAGCAGTTCTTC. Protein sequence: CASSLVAGVRSNEQFF.

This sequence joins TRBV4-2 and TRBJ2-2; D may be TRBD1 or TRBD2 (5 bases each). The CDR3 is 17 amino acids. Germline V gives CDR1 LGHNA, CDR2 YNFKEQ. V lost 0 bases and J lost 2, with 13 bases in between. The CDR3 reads CASSQEGIWDNTGELFF. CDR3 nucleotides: TGTGCCAGCAGCCAAGAAGGAATATGGGACAACACCGGGGAGCTGTTTTTT.

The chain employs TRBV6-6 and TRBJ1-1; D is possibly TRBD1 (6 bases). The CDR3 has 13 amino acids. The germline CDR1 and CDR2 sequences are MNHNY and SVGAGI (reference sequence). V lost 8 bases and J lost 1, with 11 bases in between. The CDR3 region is CASVDRSNTEAFF. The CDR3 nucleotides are TGTGCCAGCGTTGACAGGTCGAACACTGAAGCTTTCTTT.

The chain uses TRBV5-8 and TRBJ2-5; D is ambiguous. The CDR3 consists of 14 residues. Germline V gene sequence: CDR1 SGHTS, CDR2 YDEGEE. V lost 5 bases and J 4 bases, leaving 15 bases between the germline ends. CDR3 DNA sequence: TGTGCCAGCAGACAGCGTTGGGGTGGAGAGACCCAGTACTTC. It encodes CASRQRWGGETQYF.